Sequencing of this T cell receptor beta chain was carried out in a study of T cells in Graves' hyperthyroidism and ophthalmopathy. There were TCR beta CDR3 regions amplified from RNA transcripts. The study used the HTBI primer set for a first-round RT-PCR of the TCR CDR3. MiXCR, applied by TCRdb to the multiplex PCR reads, yields one record per CDR3 protein. The sample shows 600,000 or so distinct CDR3 sequences, around 14% of them seen only once. This clonotype was recorded at least ten times. The CDR3 consists of 14 residues. The V gene lost 5 bases and the J gene lost 2 bases, with 16 bases spanning the gap. Germline V gene lookup returns CDR1 GTSNPN and CDR2 SVGIG (reference sequence).

The sequence derives from a woman aged 18-29 years with Graves' ophthalmopathy. This chain links TRBV30 with TRBJ2-7; D is tentatively TRBD1 or TRBD2 (6 bases each). The sequencing input was blood. CDR3 coding DNA: TGTGCCTGGGCCTCGGGGGCAAACCCCTACGAGCAGTACTTC. This gives the protein CAWASGANPYEQYF.